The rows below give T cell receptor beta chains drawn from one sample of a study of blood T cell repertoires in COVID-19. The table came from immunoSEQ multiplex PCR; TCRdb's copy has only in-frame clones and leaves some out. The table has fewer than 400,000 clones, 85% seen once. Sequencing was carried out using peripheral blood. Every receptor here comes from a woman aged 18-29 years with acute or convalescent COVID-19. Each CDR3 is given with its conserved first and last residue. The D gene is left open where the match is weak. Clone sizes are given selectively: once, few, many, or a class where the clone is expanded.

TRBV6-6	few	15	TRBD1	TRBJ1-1	TGTGCCAGCAGTGATCGGACAGGGCCCCACACTGAAGCTTTCTTT	CASSDRTGPHTEAFF
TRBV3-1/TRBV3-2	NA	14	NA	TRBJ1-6	TGTGCCAGCAGCCAAGGACAGTATAATTCACCCCTCCACTTT	CASSQGQYNSPLHF
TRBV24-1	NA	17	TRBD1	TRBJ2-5	TGTGCCACCAGTGACCCACCCCCCGGGACAGCACAAGAGACCCAGTACTTC	CATSDPPPGTAQETQYF
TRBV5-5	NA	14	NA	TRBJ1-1	TGTGCCAGCAGCCCCGGGAGGTTCAACACTGAAGCTTTCTTT	CASSPGRFNTEAFF
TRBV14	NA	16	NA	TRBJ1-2	TGTGCCAGCAGCCAAGTTAGGAACCCCAGGGACTATGGCTACACCTTC	CASSQVRNPRDYGYTF
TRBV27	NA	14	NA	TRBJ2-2	TGTGCCTGCAAGGGGACACAAAACACCGGGGAGCTGTTTTTT	CACKGTQNTGELFF
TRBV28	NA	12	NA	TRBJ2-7	TGTGCCAGCAGCACCCCGGTTAACGAGCAGTACTTC	CASSTPVNEQYF
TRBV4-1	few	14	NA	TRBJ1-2	TGCGCCAGCAGCCACCCAACAGGAGACTATGGCTACACCTTC	CASSHPTGDYGYTF
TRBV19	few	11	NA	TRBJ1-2	TGTGCCAGTAGTTATCACTATGGCTACACCTTC	CASSYHYGYTF
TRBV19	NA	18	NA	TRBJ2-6	TGTGCCAGTAGTATCGATTGGGGCAGCCATTCTGGGGCCAACGTCCTGACTTTC	CASSIDWGSHSGANVLTF
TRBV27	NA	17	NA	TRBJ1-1	TGTGCCAGCAGTTTATCCAGAGGTGGGGGAGGGATCACTGAAGCTTTCTTT	CASSLSRGGGGITEAFF
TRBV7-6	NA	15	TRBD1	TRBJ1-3	TGTGCCAGCAGCTTAGGACAGGGGGCAAGGAACACCATATATTTT	CASSLGQGARNTIYF
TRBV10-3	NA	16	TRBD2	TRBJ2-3	TGTGCCATCAAGGAGGGGCGGGGGAAGGGCACAGATACGCAGTATTTT	CAIKEGRGKGTDTQYF